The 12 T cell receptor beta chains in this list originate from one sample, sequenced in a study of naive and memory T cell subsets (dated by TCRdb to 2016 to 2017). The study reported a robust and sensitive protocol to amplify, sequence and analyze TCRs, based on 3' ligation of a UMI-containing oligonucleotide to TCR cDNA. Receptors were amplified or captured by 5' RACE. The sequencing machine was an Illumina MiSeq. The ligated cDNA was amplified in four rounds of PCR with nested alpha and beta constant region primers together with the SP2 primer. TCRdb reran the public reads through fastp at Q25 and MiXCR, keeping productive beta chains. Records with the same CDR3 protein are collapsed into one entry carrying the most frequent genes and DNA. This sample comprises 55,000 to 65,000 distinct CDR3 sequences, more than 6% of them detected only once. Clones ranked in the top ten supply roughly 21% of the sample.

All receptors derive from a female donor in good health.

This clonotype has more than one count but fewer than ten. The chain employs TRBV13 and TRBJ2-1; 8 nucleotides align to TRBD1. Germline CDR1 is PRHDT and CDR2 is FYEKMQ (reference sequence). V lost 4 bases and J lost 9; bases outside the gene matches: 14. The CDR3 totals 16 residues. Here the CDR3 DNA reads TGTGCCAGCAGCTCCGCACCTGACAGGGGTCGGACTGAGCAGTTCTTC. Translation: CASSSAPDRGRTEQFF. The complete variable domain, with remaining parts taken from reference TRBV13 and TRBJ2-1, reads AAGVIQSPRHLIKEKRETATLKCYPIPRHDTVYWYQQGPGQDPQFLISFYEKMQSDKGSIPDRFSAQQFSDYHSELNMSSLELGDSALYFCASSSAPDRGRTEQFFGPGTRLTVL.

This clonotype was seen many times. CDR3 sequence reads: CASSEPPFERSGANVLTF. The CDR3 DNA sequence: TGTGCCAGCAGTGAACCCCCATTCGAGCGCTCTGGGGCCAACGTCCTGACTTTC. The J gene is TRBJ2-6, the V gene TRBV2; unclear D gene. Trimming removed 2 bases at V and 0 bases at J, with 14 bases between. This CDR3 has 18 amino acids. Per germline, CDR1 SNHLY and CDR2 FYNNEI.

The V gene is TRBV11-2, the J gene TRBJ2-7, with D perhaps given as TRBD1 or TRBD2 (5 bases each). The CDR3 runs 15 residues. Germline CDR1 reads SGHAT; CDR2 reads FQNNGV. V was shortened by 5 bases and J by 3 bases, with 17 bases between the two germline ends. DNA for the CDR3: TGTGCCAGCAGCCCCTTCCTACCGGGGCGCTACGAGCAGTACTTC. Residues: CASSPFLPGRYEQYF.

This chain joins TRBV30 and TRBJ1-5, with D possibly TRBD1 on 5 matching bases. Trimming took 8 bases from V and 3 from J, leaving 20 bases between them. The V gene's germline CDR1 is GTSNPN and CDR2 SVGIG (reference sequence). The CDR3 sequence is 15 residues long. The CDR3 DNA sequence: TGTGCCGGGACTTCGGGTCCGGATCCCAATCAGCCCCAGCATTTT. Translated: CAGTSGPDPNQPQHF.

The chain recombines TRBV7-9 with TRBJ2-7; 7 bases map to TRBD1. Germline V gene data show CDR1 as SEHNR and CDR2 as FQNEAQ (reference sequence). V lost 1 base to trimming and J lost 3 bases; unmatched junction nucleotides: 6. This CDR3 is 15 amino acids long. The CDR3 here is CASSLVGDSDYEQYF. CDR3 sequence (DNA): TGTGCCAGCAGCTTAGTAGGGGACAGCGACTACGAGCAGTACTTC.

CDR3 DNA: TGTGCCAGCAGGGTCACCTATGACACGGGTGGGGAGCAGTACTTC. This sequence encodes CASRVTYDTGGEQYF. The V gene is TRBV2, the J gene TRBJ2-7; the D is unclear. CDR3 size: 15 residues. The V end was cut by 6 bases, the J end by 7 bases, with 22 bases between. Germline assignment: CDR1 SNHLY and CDR2 FYNNEI.

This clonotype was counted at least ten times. The CDR3 sequence: CASSYLGSTYEQYF. The CDR3, as DNA: TGTGCCAGCAGTTACCTCGGGTCTACCTACGAGCAGTACTTC. This rearrangement joins TRBV6-5 to TRBJ2-7, with no clear D. The CDR3 is made up of 14 amino acids. V lost 2 bases and J 2 bases, leaving 10 bases between the germline ends. Germline-derived CDR1 and CDR2 are MNHEY and SVGAGI.

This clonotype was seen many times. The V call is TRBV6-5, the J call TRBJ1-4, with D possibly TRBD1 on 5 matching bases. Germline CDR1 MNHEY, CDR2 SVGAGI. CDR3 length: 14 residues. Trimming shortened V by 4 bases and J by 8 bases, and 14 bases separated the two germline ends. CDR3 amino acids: CASSFFGDGEKLFF. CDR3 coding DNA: TGTGCCAGCAGTTTCTTCGGGGACGGCGAAAAACTGTTTTTT.

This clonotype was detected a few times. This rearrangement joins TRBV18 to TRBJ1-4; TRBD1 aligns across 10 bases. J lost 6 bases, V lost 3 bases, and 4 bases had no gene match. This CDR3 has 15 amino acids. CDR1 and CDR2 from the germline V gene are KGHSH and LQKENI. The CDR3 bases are TGTGCCAGCTCACCTAGACAGGGGGCGGATGAAAAACTGTTTTTT. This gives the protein CASSPRQGADEKLFF. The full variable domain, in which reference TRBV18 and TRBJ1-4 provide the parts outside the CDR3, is NAGVMQNPRHLVRRRGQEARLRCSPMKGHSHVYWYRQLPEEGLKFMVYLQKENIIDESGMPKERFSAEFPKEGPSILRIQQVVRGDSAAYFCASSPRQGADEKLFFGSGTQLSVL.

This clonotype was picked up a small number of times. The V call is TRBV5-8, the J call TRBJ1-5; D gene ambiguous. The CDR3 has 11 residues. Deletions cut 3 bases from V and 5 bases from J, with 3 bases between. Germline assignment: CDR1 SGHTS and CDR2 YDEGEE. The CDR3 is CASSSDQPQHF. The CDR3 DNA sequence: TGTGCCAGCAGCTCCGATCAGCCCCAGCATTTT.

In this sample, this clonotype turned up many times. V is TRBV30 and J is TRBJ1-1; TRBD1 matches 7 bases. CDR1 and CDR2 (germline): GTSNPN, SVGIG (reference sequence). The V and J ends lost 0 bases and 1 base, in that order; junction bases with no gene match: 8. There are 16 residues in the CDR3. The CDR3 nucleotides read TGTGCCTGGAGTGTATACAGGGGAGTTAAGAACACTGAAGCTTTCTTT. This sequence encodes CAWSVYRGVKNTEAFF.

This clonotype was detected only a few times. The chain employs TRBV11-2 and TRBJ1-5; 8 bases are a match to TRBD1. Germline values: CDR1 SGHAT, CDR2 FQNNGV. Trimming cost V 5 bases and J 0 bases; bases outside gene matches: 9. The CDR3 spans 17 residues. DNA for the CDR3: TGTGCCAGCAGCCCCGGACAGGGTGCTTATAGCAATCAGCCCCAGCATTTT. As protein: CASSPGQGAYSNQPQHF.